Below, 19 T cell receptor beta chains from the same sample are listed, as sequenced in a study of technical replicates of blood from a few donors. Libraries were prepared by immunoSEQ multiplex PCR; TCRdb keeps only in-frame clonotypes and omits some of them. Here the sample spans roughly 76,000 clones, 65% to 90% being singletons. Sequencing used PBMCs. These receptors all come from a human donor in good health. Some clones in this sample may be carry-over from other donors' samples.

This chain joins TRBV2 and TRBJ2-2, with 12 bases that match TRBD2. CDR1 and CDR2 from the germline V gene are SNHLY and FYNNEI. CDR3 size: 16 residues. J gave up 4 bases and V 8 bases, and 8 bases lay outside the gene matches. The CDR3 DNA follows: TGTGCCAGCCACCGTGGACTAGCGGGGACCACCGGGGAGCTGTTTTTT. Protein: CASHRGLAGTTGELFF.

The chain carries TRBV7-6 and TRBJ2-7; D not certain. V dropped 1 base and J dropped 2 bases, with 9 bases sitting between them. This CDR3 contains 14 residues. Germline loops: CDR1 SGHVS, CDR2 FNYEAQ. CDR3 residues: CASSLDEMPYEQYF. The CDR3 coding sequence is TGTGCCAGCAGCTTAGATGAGATGCCCTACGAGCAGTACTTC.

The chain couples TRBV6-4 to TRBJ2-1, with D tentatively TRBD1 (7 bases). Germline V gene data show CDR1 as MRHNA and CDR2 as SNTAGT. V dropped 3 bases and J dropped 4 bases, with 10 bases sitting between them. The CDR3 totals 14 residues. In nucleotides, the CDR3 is TGTGCCAGCAGTGAGCAGGGGGGATACAATGAGCAGTTCTTC. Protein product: CASSEQGGYNEQFF.

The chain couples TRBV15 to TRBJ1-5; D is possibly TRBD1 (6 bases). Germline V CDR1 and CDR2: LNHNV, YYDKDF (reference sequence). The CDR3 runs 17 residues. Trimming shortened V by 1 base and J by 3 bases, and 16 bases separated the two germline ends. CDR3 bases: TGTGCCACCAGCAGAGTGGGTAGGACAGAACCCAATCAGCCCCAGCATTTT. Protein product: CATSRVGRTEPNQPQHF. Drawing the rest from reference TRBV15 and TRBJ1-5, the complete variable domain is DAMVIQNPRYQVTQFGKPVTLSCSQTLNHNVMYWYQQKSSQAPKLLFHYYDKDFNNEADTPDNFQSRRPNTSFCFLDIRSPGLGDTAMYLCATSRVGRTEPNQPQHFGDGTRLSIL.

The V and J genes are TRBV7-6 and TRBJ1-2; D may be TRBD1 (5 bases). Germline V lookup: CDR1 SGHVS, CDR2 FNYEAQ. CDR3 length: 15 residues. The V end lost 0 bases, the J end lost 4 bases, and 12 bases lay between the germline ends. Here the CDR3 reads CASSLAQGGGYGYTF. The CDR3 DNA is TGTGCCAGCAGCTTAGCGCAGGGTGGTGGCTATGGCTACACCTTC.

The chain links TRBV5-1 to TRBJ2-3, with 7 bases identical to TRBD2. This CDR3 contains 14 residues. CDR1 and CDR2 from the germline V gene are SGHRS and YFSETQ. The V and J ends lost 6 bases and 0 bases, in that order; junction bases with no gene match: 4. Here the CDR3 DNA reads TGCGCCAGCATCAATAGCGGGAGCACAGATACGCAGTATTTT. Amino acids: CASINSGSTDTQYF. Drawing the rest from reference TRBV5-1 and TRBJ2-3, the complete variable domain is KAGVTQTPRYLIKTRGQQVTLSCSPISGHRSVSWYQQTPGQGLQFLFEYFSETQRNKGNFPGRFSGRQFSNSRSEMNVSTLELGDSALYLCASINSGSTDTQYFGPGTRLTVL.

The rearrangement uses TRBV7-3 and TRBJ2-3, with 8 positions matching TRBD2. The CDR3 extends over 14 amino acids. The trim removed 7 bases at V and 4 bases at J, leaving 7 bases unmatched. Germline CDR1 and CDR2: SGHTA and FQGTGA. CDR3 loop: CASKSGRIADTQYF. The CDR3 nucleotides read TGTGCCAGCAAGAGCGGGAGAATCGCAGATACGCAGTATTTT.

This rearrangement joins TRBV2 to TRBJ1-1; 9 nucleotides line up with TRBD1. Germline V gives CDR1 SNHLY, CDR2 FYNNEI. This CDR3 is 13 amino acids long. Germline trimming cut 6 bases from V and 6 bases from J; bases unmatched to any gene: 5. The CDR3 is CASRRTGAAEAFF. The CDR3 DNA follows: TGTGCCAGCAGGAGGACAGGGGCCGCTGAAGCTTTCTTT. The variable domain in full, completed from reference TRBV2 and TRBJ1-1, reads EPEVTQTPSHQVTQMGQEVILRCVPISNHLYFYWYRQILGQKVEFLVSFYNNEISEKSEIFDDQFSVERPDGSNFTLKIRSTKLEDSAMYFCASRRTGAAEAFFGQGTRLTVV.

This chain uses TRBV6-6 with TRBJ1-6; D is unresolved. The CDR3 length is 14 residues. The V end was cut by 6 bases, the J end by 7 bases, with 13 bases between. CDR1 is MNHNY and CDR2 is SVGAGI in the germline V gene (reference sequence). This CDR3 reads CASSPPDMNSPLHF. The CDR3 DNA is TGTGCCAGCAGCCCCCCAGACATGAATTCACCCCTCCACTTT.

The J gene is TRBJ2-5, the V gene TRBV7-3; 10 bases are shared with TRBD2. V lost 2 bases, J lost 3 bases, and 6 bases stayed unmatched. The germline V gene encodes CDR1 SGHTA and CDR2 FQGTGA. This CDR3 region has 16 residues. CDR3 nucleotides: TGTGCCAGCAGCTTACTAGCGGGAGCTCGGGAAGAGACCCAGTACTTC. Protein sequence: CASSLLAGAREETQYF. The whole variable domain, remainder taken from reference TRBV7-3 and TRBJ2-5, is GAGVSQTPSNKVTEKGKYVELRCDPISGHTALYWYRQSLGQGPEFLIYFQGTGAADDSGLPNDRFFAVRPEGSVSTLKIQRTERGDSAVYLCASSLLAGAREETQYFGPGTRLLVL.

The CDR3 coding sequence is TGTGCCAGTAGAAATAGCGGCCCCTCCTACAATGAGCAGTTCTTC. It translates to CASRNSGPSYNEQFF. The chain links TRBV19 to TRBJ2-1, with a possible D match to TRBD2 (6 bases). The CDR3 runs to 15 residues. Trimming stripped 6 bases from V and 0 bases from J, with 12 bases between. CDR1 is LNHDA, CDR2 SQIVND, per germline (reference sequence). Based on the CDR3 plus reference TRBV19 and TRBJ2-1, the full variable domain is DGGITQSPKYLFRKEGQNVTLSCEQNLNHDAMYWYRQDPGQGLRLIYYSQIVNDFQKGDIAEGYSVSREKKESFPLTVTSAQKNPTAFYLCASRNSGPSYNEQFFGPGTRLTVL.

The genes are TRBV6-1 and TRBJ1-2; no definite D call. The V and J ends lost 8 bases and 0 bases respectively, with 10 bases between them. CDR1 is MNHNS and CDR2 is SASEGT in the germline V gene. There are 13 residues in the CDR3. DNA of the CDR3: TGTGCCAGCTTCTCGGGGACTAACTATGGCTACACCTTC. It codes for CASFSGTNYGYTF.

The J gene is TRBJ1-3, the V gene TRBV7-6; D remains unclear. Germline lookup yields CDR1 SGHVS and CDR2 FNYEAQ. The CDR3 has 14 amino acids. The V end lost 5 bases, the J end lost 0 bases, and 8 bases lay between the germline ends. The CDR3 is CASSLEVSGNTIYF. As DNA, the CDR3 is TGTGCCAGCAGCCTCGAGGTCTCTGGAAACACCATATATTTT. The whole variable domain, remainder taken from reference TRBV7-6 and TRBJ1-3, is GAGVSQSPRYKVTKRGQDVALRCDPISGHVSLYWYRQALGQGPEFLTYFNYEAQQDKSGLPNDRFSAERPEGSISTLTIQRTEQRDSAMYRCASSLEVSGNTIYFGEGSWLTVV.

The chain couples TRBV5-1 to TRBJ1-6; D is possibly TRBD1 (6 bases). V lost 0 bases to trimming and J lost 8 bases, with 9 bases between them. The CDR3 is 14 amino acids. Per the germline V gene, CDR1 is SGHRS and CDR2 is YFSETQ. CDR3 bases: TGCGCCAGCAGCTTGGGAGGGGGAGATTCACCCCTCCACTTT. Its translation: CASSLGGGDSPLHF. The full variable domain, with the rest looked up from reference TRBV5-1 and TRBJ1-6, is KAGVTQTPRYLIKTRGQQVTLSCSPISGHRSVSWYQQTPGQGLQFLFEYFSETQRNKGNFPGRFSGRQFSNSRSEMNVSTLELGDSALYLCASSLGGGDSPLHFGNGTRLTVT.

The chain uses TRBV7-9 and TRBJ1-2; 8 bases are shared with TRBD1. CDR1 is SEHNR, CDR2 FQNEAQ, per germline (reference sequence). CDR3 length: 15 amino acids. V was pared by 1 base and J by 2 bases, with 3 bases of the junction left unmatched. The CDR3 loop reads CASSLETGVNYGYTF. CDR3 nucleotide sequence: TGTGCCAGCAGCTTAGAGACAGGGGTCAACTATGGCTACACCTTC.

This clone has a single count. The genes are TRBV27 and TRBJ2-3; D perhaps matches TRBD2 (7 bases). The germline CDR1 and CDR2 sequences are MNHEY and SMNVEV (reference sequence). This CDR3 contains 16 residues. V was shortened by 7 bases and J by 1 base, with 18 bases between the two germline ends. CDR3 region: CASTPYGGRGTDTQYF. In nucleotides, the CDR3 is TGTGCCAGCACCCCTTACGGGGGGCGTGGCACAGATACGCAGTATTTT.

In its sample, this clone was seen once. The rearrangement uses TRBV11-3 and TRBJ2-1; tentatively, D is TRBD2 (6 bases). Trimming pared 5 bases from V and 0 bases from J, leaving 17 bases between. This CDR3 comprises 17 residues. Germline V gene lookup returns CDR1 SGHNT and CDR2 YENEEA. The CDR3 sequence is CASSPRSGPSSYNEQFF. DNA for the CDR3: TGTGCCAGCAGCCCACGGAGCGGGCCAAGCTCCTACAATGAGCAGTTCTTC.

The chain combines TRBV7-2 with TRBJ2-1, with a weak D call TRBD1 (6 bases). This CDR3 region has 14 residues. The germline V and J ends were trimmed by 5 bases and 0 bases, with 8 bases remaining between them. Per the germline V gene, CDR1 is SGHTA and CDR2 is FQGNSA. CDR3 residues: CASSRGGSYNEQFF. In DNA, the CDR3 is TGTGCCAGCAGCCGAGGGGGCTCCTACAATGAGCAGTTCTTC.

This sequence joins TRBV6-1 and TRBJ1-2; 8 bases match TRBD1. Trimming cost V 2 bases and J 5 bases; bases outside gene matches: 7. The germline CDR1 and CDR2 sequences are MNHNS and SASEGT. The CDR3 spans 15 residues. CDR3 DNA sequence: TGTGCCAGCAGTGAAAATGGCAGGGGGCGATATGGCTACACCTTC. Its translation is CASSENGRGRYGYTF.